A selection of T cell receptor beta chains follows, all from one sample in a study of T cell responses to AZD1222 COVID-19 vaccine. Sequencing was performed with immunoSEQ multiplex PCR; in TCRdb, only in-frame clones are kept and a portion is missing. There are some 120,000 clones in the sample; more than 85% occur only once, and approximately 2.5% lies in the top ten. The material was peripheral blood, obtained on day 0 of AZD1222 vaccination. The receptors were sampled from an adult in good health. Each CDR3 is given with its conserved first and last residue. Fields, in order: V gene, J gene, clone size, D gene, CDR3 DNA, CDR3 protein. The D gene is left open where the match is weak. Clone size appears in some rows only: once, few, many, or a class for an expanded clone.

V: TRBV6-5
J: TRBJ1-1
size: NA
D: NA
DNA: TGTGCCAGCAGGAAGAGTGAGAACACTGAAGCTTTCTTT
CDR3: CASRKSENTEAFF

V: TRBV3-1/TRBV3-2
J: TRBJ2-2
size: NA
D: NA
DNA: TGTGCCAGCAGCCCCGAAACGAACACCGGGGAGCTGTTTTTT
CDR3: CASSPETNTGELFF

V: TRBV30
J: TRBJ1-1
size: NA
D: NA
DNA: TGTGCCCTTACGCTCCCCCCAGGCGCTAGGCTCTTT
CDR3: CALTLPPGARLF

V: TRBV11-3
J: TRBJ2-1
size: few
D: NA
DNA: TGTGCCAGCAGCTTGGGGGGGGCGTATGACAATGAGCAGTTCTTC
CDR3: CASSLGGAYDNEQFF

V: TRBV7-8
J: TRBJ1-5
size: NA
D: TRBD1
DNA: TGTGCCAGCAGTTTCCTCCCGGGACAGGGCCATCAGCCCCAGCATTTT
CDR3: CASSFLPGQGHQPQHF

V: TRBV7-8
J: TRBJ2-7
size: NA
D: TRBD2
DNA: TGTGCCAGCAGCCCCCAAGCGAGCGGGGGGGTCGAAGAGAAATTC
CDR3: CASSPQASGGVEEKF

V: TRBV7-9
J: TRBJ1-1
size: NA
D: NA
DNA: TGTGCCAGCAGCGGCTCTTGGGGCTTGAACACTGAAGCTTTCTTT
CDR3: CASSGSWGLNTEAFF

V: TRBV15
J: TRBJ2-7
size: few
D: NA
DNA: TGTGCCACCAGCACGCGACTGGGGCGGATCCCCTACGAGCAGTACTTC
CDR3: CATSTRLGRIPYEQYF

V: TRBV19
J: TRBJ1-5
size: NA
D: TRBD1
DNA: TGTGCCAGTGCCGGGACAGGGGGCGGAAAGCCCCAGCATTTT
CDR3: CASAGTGGGKPQHF

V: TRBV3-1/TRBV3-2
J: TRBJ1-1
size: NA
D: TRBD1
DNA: TGTGCCAGCAGCCACACCGGGACAGGGCCTGAAGCTTTCTTT
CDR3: CASSHTGTGPEAFF

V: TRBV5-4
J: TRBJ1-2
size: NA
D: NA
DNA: TGTGCCAGCAGCTTGGAGGGCACCGACTATGGCTACACCTTC
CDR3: CASSLEGTDYGYTF

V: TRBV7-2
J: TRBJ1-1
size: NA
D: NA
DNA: TGTGCCAGCAGGCGAGGTGGAGACACTGAAGCTTTCTTT
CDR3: CASRRGGDTEAFF

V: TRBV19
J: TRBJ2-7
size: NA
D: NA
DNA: TGTGCCAGTAGTTTGACAGAGAGTTCCGCCTACGAGCAGTACTTC
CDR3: CASSLTESSAYEQYF

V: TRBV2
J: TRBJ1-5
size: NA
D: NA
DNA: TGTGCCAGCAGCCCAGGTAGGGGCAATCAGCCCCAGCATTTT
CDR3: CASSPGRGNQPQHF

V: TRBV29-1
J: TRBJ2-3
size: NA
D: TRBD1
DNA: TGCAGCGTTGAAGTAGGGGGCAATCCTAGCACAGATACGCAGTATTTT
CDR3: CSVEVGGNPSTDTQYF

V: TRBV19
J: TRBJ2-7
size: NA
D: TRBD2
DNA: TGTGCCAGTAGTCAAGGAGTCGGGACTACCTTC
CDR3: CASSQGVGTTF

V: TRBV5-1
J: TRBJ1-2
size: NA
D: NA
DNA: TGCGCCAGCAGCTCGAGCGTGGGGGCTAAGTATGGCTACACCTTC
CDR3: CASSSSVGAKYGYTF

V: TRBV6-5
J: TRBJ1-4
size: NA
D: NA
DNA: TGTGCCAGCAGTTACTCGCGCTTTAATGAAAAACTGTTTTTT
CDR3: CASSYSRFNEKLFF

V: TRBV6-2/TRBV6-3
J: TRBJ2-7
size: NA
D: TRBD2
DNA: TGTGCCAGCAGTCCGGGACTAGCGGGCGAGCAGTACTTC
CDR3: CASSPGLAGEQYF

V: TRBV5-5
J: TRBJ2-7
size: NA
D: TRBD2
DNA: TGTGCCAGCAGCTCCCGGACTAGCTACGAGCAGTACTTC
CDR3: CASSSRTSYEQYF

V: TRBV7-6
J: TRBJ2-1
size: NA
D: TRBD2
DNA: TGTGCCAGCAGCTCCCCGGGACTAGCGGGATGGGGTAATGAGCAGTTCTTC
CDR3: CASSSPGLAGWGNEQFF

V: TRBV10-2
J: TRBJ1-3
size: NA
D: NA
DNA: TGCGCCAGCTGCTTGTCGGACACATTCTCTGGAAACACCATATATTTT
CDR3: CASCLSDTFSGNTIYF

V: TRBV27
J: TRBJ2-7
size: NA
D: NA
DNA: TGTGCCAGCAGTCTGACTAGTTACTACGAGCAGTACTTC
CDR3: CASSLTSYYEQYF

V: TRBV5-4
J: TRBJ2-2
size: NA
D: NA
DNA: TGTGCCAGCAGCTTGTACGGCGGGACGAACAGCGGGGAGCTGTTTTTT
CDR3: CASSLYGGTNSGELFF

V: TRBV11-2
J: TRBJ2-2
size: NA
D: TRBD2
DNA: TGTGCCAGCAGCCCTCTAGCGGTGAACACCGGGGAGCTGTTTTTT
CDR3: CASSPLAVNTGELFF

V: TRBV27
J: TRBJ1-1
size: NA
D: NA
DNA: TGTGCCAGCAGTTACAAAGGGGCGAACACTGAAGCTTTCTTT
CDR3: CASSYKGANTEAFF

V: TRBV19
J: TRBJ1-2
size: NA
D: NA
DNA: TGTGCCAGTAGTGCCGAAAGCTATGGCTACACCTTC
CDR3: CASSAESYGYTF

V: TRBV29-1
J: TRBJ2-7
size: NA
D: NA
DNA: TGCAGCGTACCCGGAACAGAGTACGAGCAGTACTTC
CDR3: CSVPGTEYEQYF

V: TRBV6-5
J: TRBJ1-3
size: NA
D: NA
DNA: TGTGCCAGCGTGAGACACCCTTTCTCTGGAAACACCATATATTTT
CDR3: CASVRHPFSGNTIYF

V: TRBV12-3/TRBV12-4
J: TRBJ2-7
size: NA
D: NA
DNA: TGTGCCAGCAGTGTGGATACGTACTACGAGCAGTACTTC
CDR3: CASSVDTYYEQYF

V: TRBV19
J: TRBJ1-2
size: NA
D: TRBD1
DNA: TGTGCCAGTACCCGGGACAGCTTTATCTATGGCTACACCTTC
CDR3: CASTRDSFIYGYTF

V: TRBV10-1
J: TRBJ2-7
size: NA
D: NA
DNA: TGCGCCAGCAGTGCCGGCGGAATCTACGAGCAGTACTTC
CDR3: CASSAGGIYEQYF

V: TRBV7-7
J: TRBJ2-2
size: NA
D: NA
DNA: TGTGCCAGCAGCTTCCAGGGGGGGGAGCTGTTTTTT
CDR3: CASSFQGGELFF

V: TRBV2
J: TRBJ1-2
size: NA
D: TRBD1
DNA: TGTGCCGGATTAGACAGGGCAAGAGGCTACACCTTC
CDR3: CAGLDRARGYTF

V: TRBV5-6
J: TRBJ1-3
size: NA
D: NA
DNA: TGTGCCAGCAGCTTCGGGGGCACGAACGGAAACACCATATATTTT
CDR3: CASSFGGTNGNTIYF

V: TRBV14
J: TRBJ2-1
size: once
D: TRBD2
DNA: TGTGCCAGCACCCATGGACTAGCGAACAATGAGCAGTTCTTC
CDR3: CASTHGLANNEQFF

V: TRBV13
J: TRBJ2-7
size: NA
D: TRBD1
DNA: TGTGCCAGCAGCTTAGAGGGGACAGAACCCTACGAGCAGTACTTC
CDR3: CASSLEGTEPYEQYF

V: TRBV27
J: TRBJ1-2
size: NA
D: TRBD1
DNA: TGTGCCACCTCGGGACAGGGCGATTATGGCTACACCTTC
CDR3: CATSGQGDYGYTF

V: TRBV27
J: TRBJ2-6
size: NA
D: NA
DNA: TGTGCCAGCAGCAAATTGAGCCTCTCTGGGGCCAACGTCCTGACTTTC
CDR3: CASSKLSLSGANVLTF

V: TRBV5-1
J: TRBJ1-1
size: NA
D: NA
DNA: TGCGCCAGCAGCCTCAGACAGAACACTGAAGCTTTCTTT
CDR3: CASSLRQNTEAFF

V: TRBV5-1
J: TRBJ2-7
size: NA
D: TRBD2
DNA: TGCGCCAGCAGTCCGGGAGGGGGGACTACCTACGAGCAGTACTTC
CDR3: CASSPGGGTTYEQYF

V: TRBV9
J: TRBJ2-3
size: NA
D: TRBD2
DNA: TGTGCCAGCAGCACCCGTCGACTAGCTACAGATACGCAGTATTTT
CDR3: CASSTRRLATDTQYF

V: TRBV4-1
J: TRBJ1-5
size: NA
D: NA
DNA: TGCGCCAGCAGCCACGCCGTAGATCAGCCCCAGCATTTT
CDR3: CASSHAVDQPQHF

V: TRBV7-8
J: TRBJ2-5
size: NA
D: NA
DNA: TGTGCCAGCAGCCGCTTGGACAGCCAAAAACCTTACCAAGAGACCCAGTACTTC
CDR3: CASSRLDSQKPYQETQYF